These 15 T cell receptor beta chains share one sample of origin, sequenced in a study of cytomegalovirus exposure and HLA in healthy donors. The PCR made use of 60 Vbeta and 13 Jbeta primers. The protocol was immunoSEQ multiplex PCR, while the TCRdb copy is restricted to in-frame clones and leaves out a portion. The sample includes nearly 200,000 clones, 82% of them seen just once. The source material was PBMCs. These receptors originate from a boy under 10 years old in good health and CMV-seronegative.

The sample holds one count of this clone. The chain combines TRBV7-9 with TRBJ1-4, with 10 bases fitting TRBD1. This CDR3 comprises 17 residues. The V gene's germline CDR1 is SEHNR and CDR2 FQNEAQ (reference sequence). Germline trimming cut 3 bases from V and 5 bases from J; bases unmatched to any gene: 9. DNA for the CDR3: TGTGCCAGCAGCTTTATCGACAGGGGGCGGAGAAATGAAAAACTGTTTTTT. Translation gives CASSFIDRGRRNEKLFF.

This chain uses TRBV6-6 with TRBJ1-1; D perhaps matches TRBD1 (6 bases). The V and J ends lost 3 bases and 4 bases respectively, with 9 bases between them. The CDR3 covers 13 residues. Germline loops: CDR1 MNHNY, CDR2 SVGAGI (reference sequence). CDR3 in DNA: TGTGCCAGCAGTTATAGGGGGGGCACTGAAGCTTTCTTT. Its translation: CASSYRGGTEAFF.

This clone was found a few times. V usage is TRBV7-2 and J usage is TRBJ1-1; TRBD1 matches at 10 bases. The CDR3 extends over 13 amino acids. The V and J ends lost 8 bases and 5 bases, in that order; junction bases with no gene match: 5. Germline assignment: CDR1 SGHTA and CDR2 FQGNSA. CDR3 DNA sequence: TGTGCCAGCCTAGACAGGGGGCGGACTGAAGCTTTCTTT. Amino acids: CASLDRGRTEAFF.

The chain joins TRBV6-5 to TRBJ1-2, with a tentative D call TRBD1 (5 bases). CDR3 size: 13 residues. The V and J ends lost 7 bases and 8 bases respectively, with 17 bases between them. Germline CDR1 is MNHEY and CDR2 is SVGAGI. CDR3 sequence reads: CASTFAGGRGYTF. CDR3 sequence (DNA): TGTGCCAGCACTTTTGCCGGGGGTCGGGGCTACACCTTC.

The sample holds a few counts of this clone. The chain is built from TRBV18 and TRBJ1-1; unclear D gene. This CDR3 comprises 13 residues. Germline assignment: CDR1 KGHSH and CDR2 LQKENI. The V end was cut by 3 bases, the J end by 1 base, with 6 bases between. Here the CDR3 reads CASSPQENTEAFF. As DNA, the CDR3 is TGTGCCAGCTCACCGCAGGAGAACACTGAAGCTTTCTTT.

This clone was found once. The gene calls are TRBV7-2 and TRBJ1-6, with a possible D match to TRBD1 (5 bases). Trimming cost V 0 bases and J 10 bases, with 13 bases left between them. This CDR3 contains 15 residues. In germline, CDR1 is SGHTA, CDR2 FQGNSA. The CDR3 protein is CASSLAQGSNSPLHF. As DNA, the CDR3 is TGTGCCAGCAGCTTAGCTCAGGGCTCCAACTCACCCCTCCACTTT.

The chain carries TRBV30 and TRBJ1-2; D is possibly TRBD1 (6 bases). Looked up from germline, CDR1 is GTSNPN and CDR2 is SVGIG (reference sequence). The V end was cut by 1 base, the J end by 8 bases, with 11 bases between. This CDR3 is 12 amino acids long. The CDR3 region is CAWSAGARGYTF. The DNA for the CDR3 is TGTGCCTGGAGTGCAGGGGCGAGGGGCTACACCTTC. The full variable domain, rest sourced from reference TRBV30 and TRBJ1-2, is SQTIHQWPATLVQPVGSPLSLECTVEGTSNPNLYWYRQAAGRGLQLLFYSVGIGQISSEVPQNLSASRPQDRQFILSSKKLLLSDSGFYLCAWSAGARGYTFGSGTRLTVV.

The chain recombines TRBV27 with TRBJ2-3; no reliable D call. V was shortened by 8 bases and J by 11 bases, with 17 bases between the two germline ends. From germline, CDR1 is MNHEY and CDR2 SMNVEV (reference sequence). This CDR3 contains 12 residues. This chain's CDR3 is CASSRPGQGQYF. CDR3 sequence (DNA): TGTGCCAGCTCCCGTCCAGGCCAAGGGCAGTATTTT.

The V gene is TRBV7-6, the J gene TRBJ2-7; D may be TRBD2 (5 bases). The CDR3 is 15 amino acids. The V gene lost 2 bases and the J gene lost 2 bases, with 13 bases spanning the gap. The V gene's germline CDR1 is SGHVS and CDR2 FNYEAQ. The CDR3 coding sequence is TGTGCCAGCAGCTTAACTAGGGAAACCACCTACGAGCAGTACTTC. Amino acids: CASSLTRETTYEQYF. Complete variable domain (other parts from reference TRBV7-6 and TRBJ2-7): GAGVSQSPRYKVTKRGQDVALRCDPISGHVSLYWYRQALGQGPEFLTYFNYEAQQDKSGLPNDRFSAERPEGSISTLTIQRTEQRDSAMYRCASSLTRETTYEQYFGPGTRLTVT.

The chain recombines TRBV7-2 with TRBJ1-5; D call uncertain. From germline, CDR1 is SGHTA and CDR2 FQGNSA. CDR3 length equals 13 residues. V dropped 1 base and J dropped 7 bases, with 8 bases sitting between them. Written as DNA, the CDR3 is TGTGCCAGCAGCTTAGTCGGGGAACAGCCCCAGCATTTT. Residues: CASSLVGEQPQHF.

Written as DNA, the CDR3 is TGTGCCAGCAGCTTGGGGCTCTGGGGGGACCAAGAGACCCAGTACTTC. Translated: CASSLGLWGDQETQYF. J is TRBJ2-5 and V is TRBV7-9, with D perhaps TRBD2 (6 bases). With 3 bases removed from V and 0 bases from J, the gap between germline ends came to 14 bases. Germline assignment: CDR1 SEHNR and CDR2 FQNEAQ (reference sequence). The CDR3 covers 16 residues.

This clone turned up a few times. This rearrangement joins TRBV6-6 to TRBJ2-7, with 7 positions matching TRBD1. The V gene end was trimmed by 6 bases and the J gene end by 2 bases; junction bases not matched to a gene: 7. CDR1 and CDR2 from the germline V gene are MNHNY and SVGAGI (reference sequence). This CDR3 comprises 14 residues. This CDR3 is CASSRQGLPYEQYF. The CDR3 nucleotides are TGTGCCAGCAGCAGACAGGGCTTGCCCTACGAGCAGTACTTC.

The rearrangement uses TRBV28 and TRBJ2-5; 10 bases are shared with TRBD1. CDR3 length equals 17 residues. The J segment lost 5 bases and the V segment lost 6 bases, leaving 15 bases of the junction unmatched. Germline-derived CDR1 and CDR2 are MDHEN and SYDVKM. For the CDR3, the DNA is TGTGCCAGCAGCCCTCGCCTCGGGACAGGGGCGGGGGAGACCCAGTACTTC. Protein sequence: CASSPRLGTGAGETQYF.

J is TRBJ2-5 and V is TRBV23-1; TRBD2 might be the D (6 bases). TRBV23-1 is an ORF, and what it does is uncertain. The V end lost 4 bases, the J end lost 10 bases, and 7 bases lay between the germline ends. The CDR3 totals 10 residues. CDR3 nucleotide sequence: TGCGCCAGCAGTCGGGGGGACCAGTACTTC. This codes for CASSRGDQYF.

In DNA form, the CDR3 reads TGCGCCAGCAGCCAAGTCGTCGCCTGGGAAGCGGGGAGGGGCGGGGAGCTGTTTTTT. Translating it yields CASSQVVAWEAGRGGELFF. The gene calls are TRBV4-3 and TRBJ2-2; TRBD2 aligns across 7 bases. The CDR3 covers 19 residues. V was pared by 1 base and J by 7 bases, with 18 bases of the junction left unmatched. Germline CDR1 reads LGHNA; CDR2 reads YSLEER.